One T cell receptor (beta chain) is described in this entry. Sequencing used immunoSEQ multiplex PCR; TCRdb keeps in-frame clones, though not all of them. In the table there are around 130,000 clones, about 87% of which are singletons. The sample originates from a study of blood T cell repertoires in COVID-19. The germline gives CDR1 MGHRA, CDR2 YSYEKL. The CDR3 spans 14 residues. Trimming shortened V by 1 base and J by 5 bases, and 11 bases separated the two germline ends. The chain combines TRBV4-1 with TRBJ1-1; D is ambiguous. The specimen sequenced was peripheral blood. The source is a human donor with COVID-19, enrolled during active disease. The donor label of this sample is uncertain. The CDR3 is CASSQAWGGTEAFF. CDR3 DNA sequence: TGCGCCAGCAGCCAAGCGTGGGGAGGAACTGAAGCTTTCTTT.